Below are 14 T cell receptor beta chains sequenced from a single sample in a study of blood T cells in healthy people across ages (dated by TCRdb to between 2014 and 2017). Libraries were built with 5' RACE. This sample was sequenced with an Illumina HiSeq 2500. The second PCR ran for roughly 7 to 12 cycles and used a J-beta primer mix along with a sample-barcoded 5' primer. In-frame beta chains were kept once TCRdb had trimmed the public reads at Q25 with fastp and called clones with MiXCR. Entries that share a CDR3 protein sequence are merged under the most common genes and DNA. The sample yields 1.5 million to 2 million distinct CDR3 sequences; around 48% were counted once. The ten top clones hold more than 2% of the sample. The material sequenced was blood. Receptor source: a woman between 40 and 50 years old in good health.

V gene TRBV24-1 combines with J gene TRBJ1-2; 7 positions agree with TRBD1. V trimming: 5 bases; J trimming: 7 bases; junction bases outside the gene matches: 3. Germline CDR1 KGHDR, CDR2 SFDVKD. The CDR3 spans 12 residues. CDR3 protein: CATSAGDSGYTF. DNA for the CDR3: TGTGCCACCAGTGCAGGGGACAGTGGCTACACCTTC.

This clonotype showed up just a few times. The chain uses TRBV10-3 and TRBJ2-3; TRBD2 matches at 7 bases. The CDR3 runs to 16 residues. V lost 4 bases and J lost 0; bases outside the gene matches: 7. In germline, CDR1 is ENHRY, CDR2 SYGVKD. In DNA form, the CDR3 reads TGTGCCATCAGTGGCTACGGGGGGTCCAGCACAGATACGCAGTATTTT. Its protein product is CAISGYGGSSTDTQYF.

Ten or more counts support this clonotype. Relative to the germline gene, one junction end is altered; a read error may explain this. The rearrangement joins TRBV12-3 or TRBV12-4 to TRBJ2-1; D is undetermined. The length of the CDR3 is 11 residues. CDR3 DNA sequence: TGTGCCAGCAGCTTAGACAATGAGCAGTTCTTC. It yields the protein CASSLDNEQFF.

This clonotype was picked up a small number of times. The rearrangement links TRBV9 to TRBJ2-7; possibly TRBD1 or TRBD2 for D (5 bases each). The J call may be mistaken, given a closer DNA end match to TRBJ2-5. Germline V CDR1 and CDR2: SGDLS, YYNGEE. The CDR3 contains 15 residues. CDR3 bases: TGTGCCAGCAGCAAGAGGGACCTCATTAGGGAGACCCAGTACTTC. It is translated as CASSKRDLIRETQYF.

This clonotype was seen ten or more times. CDR3 sequence: CASSLGAGTEQYF. CDR3 DNA: TGTGCCAGCAGCTTAGGGGCGGGAACCGAGCAGTACTTC. This chain connects TRBV7-6 to TRBJ2-7; possible D gene TRBD2, 6 bases. This CDR3 spans 13 amino acids. Trimming took off 1 base at V and 6 bases at J, with 10 bases between the two ends. Germline V gives CDR1 SGHVS, CDR2 FNYEAQ. The variable domain in full, with the rest retrieved from reference TRBV7-6 and TRBJ2-7, is GAGVSQSPRYKVTKRGQDVALRCDPISGHVSLYWYRQALGQGPEFLTYFNYEAQQDKSGLPNDRFSAERPEGSISTLTIQRTEQRDSAMYRCASSLGAGTEQYFGPGTRLTVT.

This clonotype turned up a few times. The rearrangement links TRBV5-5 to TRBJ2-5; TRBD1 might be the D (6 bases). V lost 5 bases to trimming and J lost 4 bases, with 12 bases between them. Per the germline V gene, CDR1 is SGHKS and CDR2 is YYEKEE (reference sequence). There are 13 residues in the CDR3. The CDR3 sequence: CASRDSRGETQYF. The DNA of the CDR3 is TGTGCCAGCAGGGACAGTCGTGGAGAGACCCAGTACTTC.

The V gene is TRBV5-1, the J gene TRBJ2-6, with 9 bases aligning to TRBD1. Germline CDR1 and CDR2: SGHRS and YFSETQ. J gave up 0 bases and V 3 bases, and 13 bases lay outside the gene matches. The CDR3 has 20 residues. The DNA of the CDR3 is TGCGCCAGCAGCTACGTCCCGGGACAGGGCAAAGTCTCTGGGGCCAACGTCCTGACTTTC. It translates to CASSYVPGQGKVSGANVLTF.

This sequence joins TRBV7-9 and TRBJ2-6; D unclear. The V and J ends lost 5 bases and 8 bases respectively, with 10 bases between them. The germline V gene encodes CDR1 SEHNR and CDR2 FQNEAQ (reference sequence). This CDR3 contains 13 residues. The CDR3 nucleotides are TGTGCCAGCAGCCCCCCCGGCACCAACGTCCTGACTTTC. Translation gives CASSPPGTNVLTF.

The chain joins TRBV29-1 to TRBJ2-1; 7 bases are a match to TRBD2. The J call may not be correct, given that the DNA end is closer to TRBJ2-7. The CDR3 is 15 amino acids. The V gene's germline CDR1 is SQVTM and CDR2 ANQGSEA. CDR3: CSVSGGAGVYNEQYF. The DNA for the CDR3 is TGCAGCGTTAGTGGTGGGGCGGGGGTTTACAATGAGCAGTACTTC.

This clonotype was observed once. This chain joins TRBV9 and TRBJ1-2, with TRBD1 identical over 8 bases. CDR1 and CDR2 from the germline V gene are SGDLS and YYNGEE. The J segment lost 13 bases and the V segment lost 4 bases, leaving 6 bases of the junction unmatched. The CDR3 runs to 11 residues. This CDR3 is CASSSRTGSTF. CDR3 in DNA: TGTGCCAGCAGCTCTCGGACAGGGAGCACCTTC.

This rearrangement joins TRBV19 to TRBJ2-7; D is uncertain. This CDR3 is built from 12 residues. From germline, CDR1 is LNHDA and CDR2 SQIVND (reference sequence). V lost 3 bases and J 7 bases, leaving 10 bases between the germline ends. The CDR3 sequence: CASSMIAKEQYF. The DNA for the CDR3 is TGTGCCAGTAGTATGATCGCAAAAGAGCAGTACTTC.

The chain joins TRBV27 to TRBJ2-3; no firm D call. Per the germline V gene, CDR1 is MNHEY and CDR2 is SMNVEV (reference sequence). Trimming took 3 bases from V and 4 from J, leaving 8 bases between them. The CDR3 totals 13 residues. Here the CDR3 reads CASSFSRSDTQYF. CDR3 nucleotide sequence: TGTGCCAGCAGTTTCTCCCGGTCAGATACGCAGTATTTT.

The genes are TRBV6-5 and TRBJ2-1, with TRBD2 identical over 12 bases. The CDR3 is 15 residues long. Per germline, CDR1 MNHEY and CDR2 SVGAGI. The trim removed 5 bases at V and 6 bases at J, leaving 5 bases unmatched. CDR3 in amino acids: CASSPLAGGCNEQFF. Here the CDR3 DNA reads TGTGCCAGCAGTCCACTAGCGGGGGGCTGCAATGAGCAGTTCTTC.

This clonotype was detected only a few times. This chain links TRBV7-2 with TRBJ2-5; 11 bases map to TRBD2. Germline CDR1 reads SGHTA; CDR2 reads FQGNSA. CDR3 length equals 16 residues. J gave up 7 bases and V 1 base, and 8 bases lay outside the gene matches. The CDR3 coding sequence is TGTGCCAGCAGCTTAGGAATTAGCGGGGGGGCCGGGACCCAGTACTTC. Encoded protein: CASSLGISGGAGTQYF.